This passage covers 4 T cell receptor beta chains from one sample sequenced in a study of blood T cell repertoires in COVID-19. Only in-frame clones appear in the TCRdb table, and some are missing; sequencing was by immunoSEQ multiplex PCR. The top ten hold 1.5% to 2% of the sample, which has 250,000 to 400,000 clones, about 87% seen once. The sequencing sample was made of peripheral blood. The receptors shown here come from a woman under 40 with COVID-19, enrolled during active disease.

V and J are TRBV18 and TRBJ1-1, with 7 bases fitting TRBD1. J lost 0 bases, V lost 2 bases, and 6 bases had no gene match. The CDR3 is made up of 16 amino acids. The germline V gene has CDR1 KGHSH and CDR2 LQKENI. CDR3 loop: CASSPNVQGVNTEAFF. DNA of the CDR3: TGTGCCAGCTCACCAAATGTGCAGGGGGTGAACACTGAAGCTTTCTTT.

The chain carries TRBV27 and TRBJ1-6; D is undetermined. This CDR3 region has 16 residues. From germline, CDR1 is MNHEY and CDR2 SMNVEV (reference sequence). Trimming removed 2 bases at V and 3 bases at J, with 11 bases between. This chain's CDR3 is CASSLKDIRYNSPLHF. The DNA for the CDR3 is TGTGCCAGCAGTTTAAAAGACATTCGCTATAATTCACCCCTCCACTTT.

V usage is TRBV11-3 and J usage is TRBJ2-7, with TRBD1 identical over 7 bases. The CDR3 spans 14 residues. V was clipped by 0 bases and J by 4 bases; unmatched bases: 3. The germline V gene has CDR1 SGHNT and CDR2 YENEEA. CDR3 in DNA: TGTGCCAGCAGCTTAGAGGGACAGTTGTACGAGCAGTACTTC. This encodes CASSLEGQLYEQYF.

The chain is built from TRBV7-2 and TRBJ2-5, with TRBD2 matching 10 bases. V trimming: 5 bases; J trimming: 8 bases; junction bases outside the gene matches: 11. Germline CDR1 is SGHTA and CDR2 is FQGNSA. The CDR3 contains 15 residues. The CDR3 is CASSPVRGLANTQYF. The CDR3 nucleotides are TGTGCCAGCAGCCCAGTGAGGGGACTAGCGAACACCCAGTACTTC.